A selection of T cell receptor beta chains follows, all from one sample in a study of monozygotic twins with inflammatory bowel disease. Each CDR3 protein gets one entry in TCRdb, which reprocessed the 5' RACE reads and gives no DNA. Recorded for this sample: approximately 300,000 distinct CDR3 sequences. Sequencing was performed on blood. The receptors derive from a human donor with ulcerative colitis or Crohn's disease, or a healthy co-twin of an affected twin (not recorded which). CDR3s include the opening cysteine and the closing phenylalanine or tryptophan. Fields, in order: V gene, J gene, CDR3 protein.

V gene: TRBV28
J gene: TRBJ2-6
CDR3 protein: CASGFRGTGGFGANVLTF

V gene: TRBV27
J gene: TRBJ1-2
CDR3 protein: CASSFNRGSYGYTF

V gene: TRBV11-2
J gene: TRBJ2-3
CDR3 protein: CAGAPTYTDTQYF

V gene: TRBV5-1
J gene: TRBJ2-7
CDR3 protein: CASTSLGAYEQYF

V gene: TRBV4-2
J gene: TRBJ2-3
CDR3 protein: CASSRGPGQASTDTQYF

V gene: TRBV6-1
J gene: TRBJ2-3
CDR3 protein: CASRNPGTGKDTQYF

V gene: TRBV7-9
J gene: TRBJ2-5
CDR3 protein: CASSIGGRETQYF

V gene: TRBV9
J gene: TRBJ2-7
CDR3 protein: CASSARTGFGYEQYF

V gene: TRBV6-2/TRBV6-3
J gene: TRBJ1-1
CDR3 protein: CASSYVAGAGTEAFF

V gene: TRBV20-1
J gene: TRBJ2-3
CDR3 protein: CSARAASGRADTQYF

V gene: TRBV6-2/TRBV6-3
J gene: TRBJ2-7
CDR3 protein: CASTDGTSYEQYF

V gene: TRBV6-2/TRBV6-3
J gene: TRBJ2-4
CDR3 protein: CASSYSRLAKNIQYF

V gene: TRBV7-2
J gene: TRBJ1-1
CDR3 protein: CASSLVSRGTSEAFF

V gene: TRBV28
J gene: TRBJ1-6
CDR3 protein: CASSPWTGGVSPLHF

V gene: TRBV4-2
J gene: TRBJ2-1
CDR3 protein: CASSQDRGGYNEQFF

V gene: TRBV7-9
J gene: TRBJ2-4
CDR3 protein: CASSTRAGGPGIQYF

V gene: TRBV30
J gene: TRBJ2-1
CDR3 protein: CAWSQSPLGRFF

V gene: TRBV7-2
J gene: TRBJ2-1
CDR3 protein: CASSRKGTSGIYNEQFF

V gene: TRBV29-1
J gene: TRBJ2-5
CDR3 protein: CSVEFGAETQYF

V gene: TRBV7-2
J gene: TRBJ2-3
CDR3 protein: CASSLEGLKGGTQYF

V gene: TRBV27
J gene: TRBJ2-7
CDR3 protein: CASSPVDRGPYEQYF

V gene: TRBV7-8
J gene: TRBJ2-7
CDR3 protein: CASSLEGLASYEQYF

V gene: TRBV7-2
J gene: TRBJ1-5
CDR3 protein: CASSLGGGPQHF

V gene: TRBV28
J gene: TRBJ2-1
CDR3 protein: CASMTSGSYNEQFF

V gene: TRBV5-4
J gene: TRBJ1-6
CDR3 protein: CASSFDLPGRHNSPLHF

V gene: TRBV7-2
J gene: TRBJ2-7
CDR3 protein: CASTTGTVTYEQYF

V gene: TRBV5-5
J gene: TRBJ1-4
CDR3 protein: CASSLARDRVLKLFF